The 30 T cell receptor beta chains reported below all come from one sample, sequenced in a study of shared clonotypes between healthy human individuals. The method was immunoSEQ multiplex PCR; TCRdb's version includes in-frame clones alone and lacks a portion of them. There are about 580,000 clones in the sample; 98% occur only once, and 0.25% to 0.35% lies in the top ten. Naivety among CD8 cells was defined by CD45RO negativity and positive CCR7 selection, thereby excluding terminally differentiated effector memory CD45RA+ cells. Sample: naive CD8+ T cells sorted from blood. All receptors come from a man younger than 40 in good health.

The J gene is TRBJ2-1, the V gene TRBV2; D unresolved. Germline-derived CDR1 and CDR2 are SNHLY and FYNNEI. V lost 7 bases, J lost 7 bases, and 20 bases lay in between. This CDR3 spans 15 amino acids. The CDR3 spells CASKVESRALNEQFF. In nucleotides, the CDR3 is TGTGCCAGCAAAGTGGAGAGCCGAGCATTAAATGAGCAGTTCTTC.

This chain links TRBV27 with TRBJ2-7; 7 bases are a match to TRBD2. From germline, CDR1 is MNHEY and CDR2 SMNVEV (reference sequence). J gave up 2 bases and V 5 bases, and 3 bases lay outside the gene matches. The CDR3 consists of 13 residues. CDR3 DNA sequence: TGTGCCAGCAGTGATGGGAGGGCCTACGAGCAGTACTTC. Translating it yields CASSDGRAYEQYF.

This rearrangement joins TRBV13 to TRBJ2-5; either TRBD1 or TRBD2 may supply D (5 bases each). The germline V gene has CDR1 PRHDT and CDR2 FYEKMQ (reference sequence). V lost 5 bases and J 5 bases, leaving 15 bases between the germline ends. The CDR3 length is 14 residues. CDR3 DNA: TGTGCCAGCAGCCCCGATGGGGGATCGGAGACCCAGTACTTC. This codes for CASSPDGGSETQYF.

The chain couples TRBV2 to TRBJ1-2, with 7 nucleotides matching TRBD1. Trimming took 3 bases from V and 5 from J; bases not matched to a gene: 15. This CDR3 is 17 amino acids long. Germline loops: CDR1 SNHLY, CDR2 FYNNEI. This chain's CDR3 is CASSEALGQPARYGYTF. CDR3 nucleotides: TGTGCCAGCAGTGAGGCCCTGGGACAGCCCGCCCGGTATGGCTACACCTTC. The whole variable domain, remainder taken from reference TRBV2 and TRBJ1-2, is EPEVTQTPSHQVTQMGQEVILRCVPISNHLYFYWYRQILGQKVEFLVSFYNNEISEKSEIFDDQFSVERPDGSNFTLKIRSTKLEDSAMYFCASSEALGQPARYGYTFGSGTRLTVV.

CDR3 sequence reads: CASSDPGGLNTEAFF. The CDR3 DNA reads TGTGCCAGCAGTGACCCTGGCGGCCTGAACACTGAAGCTTTCTTT. This rearrangement joins TRBV25-1 to TRBJ1-1; D is unclear. Germline values: CDR1 MGHDK, CDR2 SYGVNS. V lost 3 bases and J 0 bases, leaving 11 bases between the germline ends. The CDR3 is 15 residues long.

V and J are TRBV7-9 and TRBJ2-1, with a weak D call TRBD2 (6 bases). V lost 1 base to trimming and J lost 5 bases, with 18 bases between them. The CDR3 consists of 17 residues. Germline CDR1 reads SEHNR; CDR2 reads FQNEAQ (reference sequence). The CDR3 coding sequence is TGTGCCAGCAGCTTAGGTTGGGGACGGGACTTTAACAATGAGCAGTTCTTC. It specifies CASSLGWGRDFNNEQFF.

V is TRBV27 and J is TRBJ2-7; 10 bases line up with TRBD2. Germline assignment: CDR1 MNHEY and CDR2 SMNVEV (reference sequence). The CDR3 runs to 15 residues. The ends lost 7 bases at V and 4 bases at J; junction bases unmatched: 10. CDR3 sequence: CASTTSGDALYEQYF. The DNA of the CDR3 is TGTGCCAGCACAACTAGCGGGGACGCTCTGTACGAGCAGTACTTC.

The chain combines TRBV5-1 with TRBJ1-1; D not resolved. Germline-derived CDR1 and CDR2 are SGHRS and YFSETQ. V was shortened by 2 bases and J by 12 bases, with 14 bases between the two germline ends. The CDR3 is made up of 12 amino acids. The CDR3 DNA sequence: TGCGCCAGCAGCTTCGACGACATTGGGACTTTCTTT. It translates to CASSFDDIGTFF.

This clone was recorded only once. The chain links TRBV10-3 to TRBJ2-2, with TRBD1 matching over 8 bases. The CDR3 has 16 amino acids. CDR1 and CDR2 from the germline V gene are ENHRY and SYGVKD. The ends lost 0 bases at V and 6 bases at J; junction bases unmatched: 6. The CDR3 sequence: CAISESGQGLAGELFF. The DNA of the CDR3 is TGTGCCATCAGTGAGTCCGGACAGGGTCTGGCCGGGGAGCTGTTTTTT.

The chain links TRBV6-1 to TRBJ2-3, with 9 bases identical to TRBD1. Germline V CDR1 and CDR2: MNHNS, SASEGT. The CDR3 consists of 16 residues. J was trimmed by 4 bases and V by 4 bases; bases with no gene match: 9. CDR3 sequence reads: CASSAPGQGGSDTQYF. Written as DNA, the CDR3 is TGTGCCAGCAGTGCCCCGGGACAGGGTGGTTCAGATACGCAGTATTTT.

J is TRBJ1-1 and V is TRBV6-6; D is ambiguous. CDR1 and CDR2 (germline): MNHNY, SVGAGI (reference sequence). The CDR3 has 13 amino acids. The V end was cut by 6 bases, the J end by 7 bases, with 15 bases between. The CDR3 bases are TGTGCCAGCAGCCTACGTGGCAGTATTGAAGCTTTCTTT. Amino acids: CASSLRGSIEAFF.

The gene calls are TRBV5-1 and TRBJ2-1; 10 bases are a match to TRBD2. Trimming cost V 5 bases and J 8 bases; bases outside gene matches: 13. Per the germline V gene, CDR1 is SGHRS and CDR2 is YFSETQ. This CDR3 has 16 amino acids. For the CDR3, the DNA is TGCGCCAGCAGAATTGGAGGGCTAGCGGGAGCCGATGAGCAGTTCTTC. This codes for CASRIGGLAGADEQFF.

The V gene is TRBV27, the J gene TRBJ2-2; 9 bases agree with TRBD1. Trimming cost V 7 bases and J 6 bases; bases outside gene matches: 9. Germline V gene data show CDR1 as MNHEY and CDR2 as SMNVEV (reference sequence). The CDR3 is made up of 15 amino acids. CDR3 in amino acids: CASTSGQGYPGELFF. The CDR3 nucleotides are TGTGCCAGCACATCGGGACAGGGTTACCCCGGGGAGCTGTTTTTT.

Here the CDR3 reads CASLDRGLYGYTF. As DNA, the CDR3 is TGTGCCAGCCTCGACAGGGGGCTCTATGGCTACACCTTC. The J gene is TRBJ1-2, the V gene TRBV28, with TRBD1 matching over 10 bases. With V trimmed by 8 bases and J by 4 bases, 4 bases remained unmatched. Germline CDR1 and CDR2: MDHEN and SYDVKM. The CDR3 contains 13 residues.

V gene TRBV5-8 combines with J gene TRBJ1-1, with a tentative D call TRBD1 (5 bases). The CDR3 length is 15 residues. V lost 0 bases to trimming and J lost 5 bases, with 14 bases between them. CDR1 is SGHTS and CDR2 is YDEGEE in the germline V gene. CDR3 sequence: CASSLAGGVETEAFF. The CDR3 region has the DNA TGTGCCAGCAGCTTGGCTGGGGGGGTAGAAACTGAAGCTTTCTTT.

The genes are TRBV5-5 and TRBJ1-5, with a tentative D call TRBD1 (6 bases). V gave up 0 bases and J gave up 3 bases, with 10 bases separating them. CDR1 is SGHKS and CDR2 is YYEKEE in the germline V gene (reference sequence). CDR3 length: 15 residues. The CDR3 here is CASSLGGQINQPQHF. The CDR3 bases are TGTGCCAGCAGCTTGGGTGGACAGATCAATCAGCCCCAGCATTTT.

The V and J genes are TRBV14 and TRBJ1-1, with 8 positions matching TRBD1. After removal of 4 bases from V and 0 bases from J, the junction contained 22 bases not matched to a gene. CDR1 is SGHDN and CDR2 is FVKESK in the germline V gene. The CDR3 spans 21 residues. The CDR3 here is CASSLTSTGVSGYVMNTEAFF. CDR3 coding DNA: TGTGCCAGCAGCCTTACTTCGACAGGGGTCTCCGGGTACGTCATGAACACTGAAGCTTTCTTT.

The chain couples TRBV7-9 to TRBJ2-5; D ambiguous. CDR1 and CDR2 from the germline V gene are SEHNR and FQNEAQ (reference sequence). V was pared by 1 base and J by 5 bases, with 5 bases between. The CDR3 length is 12 residues. The CDR3 spells CASSLGAETQYF. The CDR3 bases are TGTGCCAGCAGCTTAGGCGCGGAGACCCAGTACTTC.

This sequence joins TRBV6-5 and TRBJ2-1; D not certain. Germline loops: CDR1 MNHEY, CDR2 SVGAGI. The CDR3 runs 13 residues. V was clipped by 7 bases and J by 7 bases, with 14 bases between them. The CDR3 coding sequence is TGTGCCAGCACTAAAGGAGTCAGAAATGAGCAGTTCTTC. Residues: CASTKGVRNEQFF.

This chain connects TRBV28 to TRBJ1-2, with 8 bases matching TRBD1. This CDR3 region has 14 residues. Germline CDR1 and CDR2: MDHEN and SYDVKM. V was clipped by 5 bases and J by 3 bases; unmatched bases: 5. CDR3 coding DNA: TGTGCCAGCAGTCCGATGACAGGGGACTATGGCTACACCTTC. Protein sequence: CASSPMTGDYGYTF.

V is TRBV27 and J is TRBJ2-7; no reliable D call. This CDR3 comprises 14 residues. The V end lost 3 bases, the J end lost 0 bases, and 9 bases lay between the germline ends. Germline V gives CDR1 MNHEY, CDR2 SMNVEV (reference sequence). The CDR3: CASSFFASSYEQYF. As DNA, the CDR3 is TGTGCCAGCAGTTTTTTTGCTAGCTCCTACGAGCAGTACTTC.

The gene calls are TRBV10-3 and TRBJ2-7; possibly TRBD2 for D (6 bases). This CDR3 has 13 residues. V was cut by 2 bases and J by 2 bases, with 7 bases left in between. Germline values: CDR1 ENHRY, CDR2 SYGVKD. DNA for the CDR3: TGTGCCATCAGTGAGCGGGGGACCTACGAGCAGTACTTC. Protein: CAISERGTYEQYF.

The V gene is TRBV6-6, the J gene TRBJ2-5; unclear D gene. CDR3 size: 13 residues. CDR1 is MNHNY and CDR2 is SVGAGI in the germline V gene (reference sequence). Trimming took off 6 bases at V and 4 bases at J, with 12 bases between the two ends. In DNA, the CDR3 is TGTGCCAGCAGCCGGACGACCACAGAGACCCAGTACTTC. It yields the protein CASSRTTTETQYF.

The CDR3 nucleotides read TGTGCCAGCAGTCCGGGTATCGGGGGTAGGTACGAGCAGTACTTC. This encodes CASSPGIGGRYEQYF. The chain combines TRBV27 with TRBJ2-7; D is possibly TRBD2 (6 bases). Germline values: CDR1 MNHEY, CDR2 SMNVEV (reference sequence). V gave up 5 bases and J gave up 4 bases, with 18 bases separating them. The CDR3 is 15 residues long.

The rearrangement joins TRBV5-4 to TRBJ2-7, with D unclear. The CDR3 loop spans 13 amino acids. Germline CDR1 is SGHNT and CDR2 is YYREEE (reference sequence). The V gene lost 4 bases and the J gene lost 4 bases, with 12 bases spanning the gap. The CDR3 is CASSHPGGYEQYF. As DNA, the CDR3 is TGTGCCAGCAGCCACCCCGGTGGGTACGAGCAGTACTTC. Full variable domain (rest looked up from reference TRBV5-4 and TRBJ2-7): ETGVTQSPTHLIKTRGQQVTLRCSSQSGHNTVSWYQQALGQGPQFIFQYYREEENGRGNFPPRFSGLQFPNYSSELNVNALELDDSALYLCASSHPGGYEQYFGPGTRLTVT.

The gene calls are TRBV19 and TRBJ2-7, with D unclear. This CDR3 region has 13 residues. CDR1 is LNHDA and CDR2 is SQIVND in the germline V gene (reference sequence). V was pared by 1 base and J by 4 bases, with 8 bases between. The CDR3 DNA reads as TGTGCCAGTAGTATAGTCGTAGGGTACGAGCAGTACTTC. It is translated as CASSIVVGYEQYF.

The genes are TRBV6-4 and TRBJ2-7; D remains ambiguous. The V end lost 8 bases, the J end lost 7 bases, and 3 bases lay between the germline ends. The CDR3 contains 8 residues. Germline CDR1 MRHNA, CDR2 SNTAGT. CDR3 nucleotide sequence: TGTGCCAGCCGGGAGCAGTACTTC. It translates to CASREQYF.

The chain recombines TRBV11-2 with TRBJ2-2, with TRBD1 as a possible D gene (6 bases). Germline values: CDR1 SGHAT, CDR2 FQNNGV. This CDR3 is built from 13 residues. V dropped 5 bases and J dropped 5 bases, with 9 bases sitting between them. CDR3 in amino acids: CASSITGTGELFF. In DNA, the CDR3 is TGTGCCAGCAGCATTACAGGGACCGGGGAGCTGTTTTTT. The whole variable domain, filled in from reference TRBV11-2 and TRBJ2-2, reads EAGVAQSPRYKIIEKRQSVAFWCNPISGHATLYWYQQILGQGPKLLIQFQNNGVVDDSQLPKDRFSAERLKGVDSTLKIQPAKLEDSAVYLCASSITGTGELFFGEGSRLTVL.

The V gene is TRBV10-2, the J gene TRBJ1-5; 7 bases fit TRBD1. With V trimmed by 5 bases and J by 4 bases, 5 bases remained unmatched. The germline V gene has CDR1 WSHSY and CDR2 SAAADI. The CDR3 length is 14 residues. The CDR3 region has the DNA TGCGCCAGCAGTACCCGACAGGGAAATCAGCCCCAGCATTTT. Translating gives CASSTRQGNQPQHF.

CDR3 sequence reads: CAWDRGDYEQYF. For the CDR3, the DNA is TGTGCTTGGGACAGGGGGGACTACGAGCAGTACTTC. The gene calls are TRBV30 and TRBJ2-7; 11 bases are a match to TRBD1. This CDR3 spans 12 amino acids. Germline V gene sequence: CDR1 GTSNPN, CDR2 SVGIG (reference sequence). Drawing the rest from reference TRBV30 and TRBJ2-7, the complete variable domain is SQTIHQWPATLVQPVGSPLSLECTVEGTSNPNLYWYRQAAGRGLQLLFYSVGIGQISSEVPQNLSASRPQDRQFILSSKKLLLSDSGFYLCAWDRGDYEQYFGPGTRLTVT.